Described below is a single TCR beta chain sequence and its context. The target antigen is unknown. Other DNA variants within this sample encode the same CDR3. V was pared by 0 bases and J by 4 bases, with 8 bases between. From germline, CDR1 is SGHRS and CDR2 YFSETQ. This CDR3 comprises 14 residues. Lysates of CMV-infected fibroblasts at 10 ug/mL stimulated these cells. CD40L/CD69 double-negative CD45RO-high memory CD4+ T cells were collected. This entry is derived from a study of persistence of HIV-infected CD4 T cells. Whole-study findings and limits: Proviral oligoclonality tracked with TCR oligoclonality within the same sorted cells.

Sequencing used immunoSEQ version 4 in survey mode. This table comes from immunoSEQ multiplex PCR, and its TCRdb copy is limited to in-frame clones, with some not included. Of approximately 30,000 clones in the sample, roughly four fifths were seen once. The sample was CD4+ T cells sorted from PBMCs after approximately 19-hour stimulation, taken from a patient who received antiretroviral therapy. The rearrangement uses TRBV5-1 and TRBJ1-5; no firm D call. The TCR originated in an adult man with HIV who was CMV-seropositive. DNA of the CDR3: TGCGCCAGCAGCTTGGACGTAGGGAATCAGCCCCAGCATTTT. Its translation is CASSLDVGNQPQHF.